A selection of T cell receptor beta chains follows, all from one sample in a study of blood T cell repertoires in COVID-19. Measured with immunoSEQ multiplex PCR; TCRdb has only the in-frame clones, and not every one. The table has 200,000 to 300,000 clones, around 87% seen once; the top ten hold around 6.9%. Sequenced sample: peripheral blood. Source of these receptors: a man aged 60 to 69 who had recovered from COVID-19. CDR3s include the opening cysteine and the closing phenylalanine or tryptophan.

TRBJ2-3	TRBV9	CASSGGIAGTQYF
TRBJ1-3	TRBV7-9	CASSSRNTIYF
TRBJ2-7	TRBV15	CATSSGTGLYEQYF
TRBJ2-5	TRBV28	CASGTYTDQETQYF
TRBJ2-2	TRBV24-1	CATSTGGLWTGELFF
TRBJ2-3	TRBV19	CASSMKAANSDTQYF
TRBJ1-2	TRBV30	CAQDLPSNGYTF
TRBJ2-5	TRBV3-1/TRBV3-2	CASSQLPQETQYF
TRBJ1-2	TRBV5-1	CASSPAQGIGVFGYTF
TRBJ1-6	TRBV6-2/TRBV6-3	CASSYYPEDGITGSPLHF
TRBJ2-3	TRBV5-1	CASPDYSLAGGRVDTQYF
TRBJ2-5	TRBV5-1	CASSLQPKTGGGETQYF
TRBJ1-4	TRBV18	CASSPIGSGGEKLFF
TRBJ2-1	TRBV5-1	CASSPFLHAGAVDEQFF
TRBJ2-7	TRBV4-1	CASSLGQGASYEQYF
TRBJ1-5	TRBV7-9	CASSLDTSDQPQHF
TRBJ2-3	TRBV18	CASSTGQGGQRDTQYF
TRBJ1-2	TRBV3-1/TRBV3-2	CASSLRDRPIYGYTF
TRBJ1-1	TRBV30	CAWSVPQGIMNTEAFF
TRBJ2-5	TRBV7-9	CASSEAHLAVQYF
TRBJ2-2	TRBV5-4	CASSPGGLAPGELFF
TRBJ2-1	TRBV11-2	CASKLGGLTYNEQFF
TRBJ1-2	TRBV2	CASRRQADYGYTF
TRBJ1-2	TRBV27	CASGPPGQGYYGYTF
TRBJ2-1	TRBV19	CASSTVAGGINEQFF
TRBJ2-7	TRBV5-6	CASSSGTGKGGEQYF
TRBJ1-5	TRBV6-5	CASNAGGYQPQHF
TRBJ2-7	TRBV5-4	CASSSDGHTVYEQYF
TRBJ2-1	TRBV9	CASSVRAGSDEQFF
TRBJ2-7	TRBV19	CASSQSSGGAPYEQYF
TRBJ1-5	TRBV4-2	CASSQLWRDQPQHF
TRBJ2-1	TRBV7-9	CASSPPGQAIVNEQFF
TRBJ2-3	TRBV7-2	CASSLVSGGVYGQYF
TRBJ2-5	TRBV12-3/TRBV12-4	CASSSRGGETQYF
TRBJ2-7	TRBV6-5	CASGIDRTDYEQYF
TRBJ1-1	TRBV6-6	CASSATGAFF
TRBJ2-1	TRBV15	CATSRGLDRGLRDEQFF
TRBJ2-3	TRBV6-1	CASSETLAGGTDTQYF
TRBJ2-6	TRBV24-1	CATSDRGHFSGANVLTF
TRBJ2-1	TRBV29-1	CSVGLAGMGEQFF
TRBJ2-2	TRBV5-1	CASSLEGPGTGELFF
TRBJ2-7	TRBV7-9	CASSGTGVSYEQYF
TRBJ1-4	TRBV7-9	CASSNSRSNEKLFF
TRBJ1-5	TRBV9	CASSASAKPNSNQPQHF
TRBJ1-5	TRBV27	CTSSREAGPQHF
TRBJ2-3	TRBV6-5	CASSYGGADGDTQYF
TRBJ1-1	TRBV5-5	CASSLEQLNTEAFF
TRBJ2-5	TRBV5-1	CASSLVTSGGKYF